This TCR beta chain was documented in a study of T-cell memory formation after mild COVID-19. Whole-study context: TCR clusters showed largely donor specificity.

This clonotype was recorded a few times. From the 5' RACE reads, TCRdb called clonotypes with MiXCR, one entry per CDR3 protein. The repertoire includes under 90,000 distinct CDR3 sequences, about 15% of them detected once, and around 29% sits in the top ten. The clonotype comes from an adult woman who had mild COVID-19 (a few samples of this study predate the infection). Cell type and time point are not known. The sample comprised PBMCs or a T cell subset sorted from them (not recorded which).

The CDR3 is CSGIDPSGSSEDTQYF. The DNA for the CDR3 is TGCAGTGGAATCGATCCTAGCGGGAGTTCCGAAGATACGCAGTATTTT. This sequence joins TRBV20-1 and TRBJ2-3; TRBD2 agrees at 10 bases. CDR1 DFQATT and CDR2 SNEGSKA come from the germline V gene (reference sequence). CDR3 length: 16 amino acids. V lost 7 bases and J lost 5; bases outside the gene matches: 15.